A selection of T cell receptor beta chains follows, all from one sample in a study of graft-versus-host responses after intestinal transplantation. The table came from immunoSEQ multiplex PCR; TCRdb's copy has only in-frame clones and leaves some out. The table includes about 97,000 clones, 90% detected once. This sample comprised PBMCs, obtained just under 460 days after intestinal transplant. These receptors all stem from a human patient who received an intestinal transplant, so some T cells may come from the graft donor. The CDR3 runs from the conserved cysteine through the conserved F or W. The D gene is left open where the match is weak. A clone size is listed for some rows: how often the clone was seen (once, few, many), or a class if it is expanded.

cdr3_aa | cdr3_nt | j_call | clone_size | v_call | d_call
CASSSSTVSNQPQHF | TGTGCCAGCAGCTCCTCGACAGTTAGCAATCAGCCCCAGCATTTT | TRBJ1-5 | NA | TRBV7-2 | NA
CASSQDNPFMADTQYF | TGTGCCAGCAGCCAAGATAACCCCTTTATGGCAGATACGCAGTATTTT | TRBJ2-3 | NA | TRBV4-2 | NA
CASLGRQVPPYNEQFF | TGTGCCAGCTTAGGCAGACAAGTACCACCCTACAATGAGCAGTTCTTC | TRBJ2-1 | NA | TRBV18 | NA
CASSYSFAVVTEAFF | TGTGCCAGCAGTTACTCCTTCGCGGTGGTCACTGAAGCTTTCTTT | TRBJ1-1 | NA | TRBV6-5 | NA
CASSPPGRGPYEQYF | TGTGCCAGCAGCCCCCCGGGGAGGGGACCCTACGAGCAGTACTTC | TRBJ2-7 | NA | TRBV9 | TRBD2
CASSPQGTGPVYYGYTF | TGTGCCAGCTCACCACAAGGGACAGGGCCCGTCTACTATGGCTACACCTTC | TRBJ1-2 | NA | TRBV18 | TRBD1
CASSLGAGPPSPLHF | TGTGCCAGCAGCTTGGGGGCAGGGCCCCCGTCACCCCTCCACTTT | TRBJ1-6 | NA | TRBV5-6 | NA
CASSLVSGAEAFF | TGTGCCAGCAGCTTAGTGAGTGGGGCGGAAGCTTTCTTT | TRBJ1-1 | NA | TRBV7-2 | NA
CASSGTGDEQYF | TGCGCCAGCAGCGGGACCGGGGACGAGCAGTACTTC | TRBJ2-7 | NA | TRBV10-1 | NA
CASSRGAGSNTEAFF | TGCGCCAGCAGTAGGGGGGCGGGATCGAACACTGAAGCTTTCTTT | TRBJ1-1 | NA | TRBV10-2 | NA
CASRTRDRGNYEQYF | TGCGCCAGCAGGACCCGGGACAGGGGGAACTACGAGCAGTACTTC | TRBJ2-7 | NA | TRBV5-1 | TRBD1
CASSQDIGATEAFF | TGCGCCAGCAGCCAAGATATTGGGGCTACTGAAGCTTTCTTT | TRBJ1-1 | few | TRBV4-1 | NA
CASRMGSGTDSYTF | TGTGCCAGCAGGATGGGGTCTGGGACAGATAGCTACACCTTC | TRBJ1-2 | NA | TRBV2 | TRBD1
CASTSSGDPYEQYF | TGTGCCAGCACGTCGTCGGGGGACCCCTACGAGCAGTACTTC | TRBJ2-7 | few | TRBV6-6 | NA
CASSTEGYGYTF | TGTGCCAGCAGTACAGAGGGGTATGGCTACACCTTC | TRBJ1-2 | NA | TRBV2 | NA
CASSQDRTDTQYF | TGTGCCAGCAGCCAAGATCGGACAGATACGCAGTATTTT | TRBJ2-3 | NA | TRBV4-2 | NA
CATRERGGAYEQYF | TGCGCCACCCGAGAGCGTGGGGGGGCCTACGAGCAGTACTTC | TRBJ2-7 | few | TRBV5-1 | TRBD2
CASSAPGQSRVTDTQYF | TGTGCCAGCAGCGCCCCTGGGCAGAGTAGGGTCACAGATACGCAGTATTTT | TRBJ2-3 | NA | TRBV9 | NA
CASTPGRGNTEAFF | TGTGCCAGTACCCCCGGCCGGGGGAACACTGAAGCTTTCTTT | TRBJ1-1 | NA | TRBV19 | NA
CASSPQGAESPLHF | TGCGCCAGCAGCCCGCAGGGGGCTGAATCACCCCTCCACTTT | TRBJ1-6 | few | TRBV5-1 | TRBD1
CSATPGQRAFF | TGCAGTGCTACACCGGGACAGCGGGCTTTCTTT | TRBJ1-1 | NA | TRBV20-1 | TRBD1
CASSLGLARTDTQYF | TGTGCCAGCAGCTTGGGACTAGCGCGCACAGATACGCAGTATTTT | TRBJ2-3 | NA | TRBV5-8 | TRBD2
CASTWGMFKDNSPLHF | TGTGCCAGCACCTGGGGGATGTTCAAAGATAATTCACCCCTCCACTTT | TRBJ1-6 | NA | TRBV7-9 | NA
CASSLDGRGTEAFF | TGTGCCAGCAGCTTGGACGGCCGGGGCACTGAAGCTTTCTTT | TRBJ1-1 | NA | TRBV5-4 | NA
CASRGTGDIQYF | TGTGCCAGCAGAGGGACAGGGGACATTCAGTACTTC | TRBJ2-4 | few | TRBV2 | TRBD1
CASSIRTERTEAFF | TGTGCCAGTAGTATCCGGACAGAACGCACTGAAGCTTTCTTT | TRBJ1-1 | NA | TRBV19 | NA
CASSESGANQPQHF | TGTGCCAGCAGTGAGTCAGGGGCCAATCAGCCCCAGCATTTT | TRBJ1-5 | NA | TRBV6-1 | NA
CASSQGDEQYF | TGTGCCAGTTCCCAGGGGGACGAGCAGTACTTC | TRBJ2-7 | NA | TRBV19 | TRBD1
CASSPEQNPYGYTF | TGTGCCAGCTCACCAGAGCAGAATCCCTATGGCTACACCTTC | TRBJ1-2 | NA | TRBV18 | NA
CASSTRQGSYNEQFF | TGTGCCAGCAGCACCCGACAGGGCTCCTACAATGAGCAGTTCTTC | TRBJ2-1 | NA | TRBV5-6 | TRBD1
CASSPTPLGDTQYF | TGTGCCAGCTCACCTACTCCCCTAGGAGATACGCAGTATTTT | TRBJ2-3 | NA | TRBV18 | NA
CAWSVRADTQYF | TGTGCCTGGAGTGTAAGGGCAGATACGCAGTATTTT | TRBJ2-3 | NA | TRBV30 | NA
CASSIGGSSYEQYF | TGTGCCAGCTCCATTGGGGGGTCCTCCTACGAGCAGTACTTC | TRBJ2-7 | NA | TRBV18 | NA
CASSMSARQGPIYEQYF | TGTGCCAGTAGTATGTCAGCGAGACAGGGCCCGATCTACGAGCAGTACTTC | TRBJ2-7 | NA | TRBV19 | TRBD1
CASTKAGGSTDTQYF | TGTGCCAGCACTAAGGCGGGGGGTAGCACAGATACGCAGTATTTT | TRBJ2-3 | NA | TRBV6-5 | TRBD2
CASTEGGFMNTEAFF | TGTGCCAGTACCGAAGGGGGTTTCATGAACACTGAAGCTTTCTTT | TRBJ1-1 | NA | TRBV19 | NA
CASSESGYEQYF | TGCGCCAGCAGTGAGAGTGGCTACGAGCAGTACTTC | TRBJ2-7 | NA | TRBV10-2 | NA
CASSSRVAGEKLFF | TGTGCCAGCAGCAGCCGGGTTGCGGGGGAAAAACTGTTTTTT | TRBJ1-4 | NA | TRBV6-5 | NA
CAISEPVQGRETQYF | TGTGCCATCAGTGAGCCGGTTCAGGGACGGGAGACCCAGTACTTC | TRBJ2-5 | NA | TRBV10-3 | NA
CASSIVGNQPQHF | TGTGCCAGTAGTATAGTAGGGAATCAGCCCCAGCATTTT | TRBJ1-5 | NA | TRBV19 | NA
CASSLDPSSYNSPLHF | TGTGCCAGCAGCTTGGATCCCAGCTCCTATAATTCACCCCTCCACTTT | TRBJ1-6 | NA | TRBV5-5 | NA
CASSSQVAGHNEQFF | TGTGCCAGCAGCTCCCAAGTAGCGGGCCACAATGAGCAGTTCTTC | TRBJ2-1 | NA | TRBV7-2 | TRBD2
CASSEGIVLSSYEQYF | TGTGCCAGCAGTGAAGGGATAGTCCTAAGCTCCTACGAGCAGTACTTC | TRBJ2-7 | NA | TRBV6-1 | NA
CASSETGGFETQYF | TGTGCCAGCAGCGAGACAGGGGGCTTTGAGACCCAGTACTTC | TRBJ2-5 | NA | TRBV9 | TRBD1
CASSLGPWAEAFF | TGTGCCAGCAGCTTAGGGCCGTGGGCTGAAGCTTTCTTT | TRBJ1-1 | NA | TRBV11-3 | NA